One sample yielded the 10 T cell receptor beta chains listed below, sequenced in a study of cytomegalovirus exposure and HLA in healthy donors. The PCR employed 60 Vbeta primers together with 13 Jbeta primers. Some clones are missing from TCRdb's copy, which holds only in-frame ones; the method was immunoSEQ multiplex PCR. The table records around 100,000 clones, around three quarters of them present only once. Sequenced: PBMCs. The receptors were sampled from a man aged 50 or older in good health and CMV-seropositive.

The chain links TRBV20-1 to TRBJ1-2, with 7 bases fitting TRBD1. V was clipped by 6 bases and J by 6 bases; unmatched bases: 1. Germline values: CDR1 DFQATT, CDR2 SNEGSKA (reference sequence). The CDR3 covers 10 residues. CDR3 nucleotides: TGCAGTGCGGACAGGCATGGCTACACCTTC. Translating it yields CSADRHGYTF.

The rearrangement links TRBV5-1 to TRBJ2-3, with 8 bases matching TRBD1. The CDR3 covers 16 residues. Germline V CDR1 and CDR2: SGHRS, YFSETQ. V was clipped by 1 base and J by 0 bases; unmatched bases: 4. The CDR3 bases are TGCGCCAGCAGCTTGATTCAGGGGGCGAGCACAGATACGCAGTATTTT. It yields the protein CASSLIQGASTDTQYF. The entire variable domain, with the rest obtained from reference TRBV5-1 and TRBJ2-3, is as follows: KAGVTQTPRYLIKTRGQQVTLSCSPISGHRSVSWYQQTPGQGLQFLFEYFSETQRNKGNFPGRFSGRQFSNSRSEMNVSTLELGDSALYLCASSLIQGASTDTQYFGPGTRLTVL.

The rearrangement joins TRBV6-1 to TRBJ1-2; the D gene is possibly TRBD1 (6 bases). V lost 4 bases and J 1 base, leaving 13 bases between the germline ends. The CDR3 length is 15 residues. Per germline, CDR1 MNHNS and CDR2 SASEGT. In DNA form, the CDR3 reads TGTGCCAGCAGTGTCCAGGGGCACTATAACTATGGCTACACCTTC. This codes for CASSVQGHYNYGYTF.

The chain couples TRBV2 to TRBJ2-7; 8 nucleotides match TRBD1. From germline, CDR1 is SNHLY and CDR2 FYNNEI. V shed 8 bases and J 2 bases; nucleotides not matched to a gene: 8. This CDR3 spans 14 amino acids. CDR3 sequence: CASDTGTGTYEQYF. The CDR3 DNA follows: TGTGCCAGCGACACCGGGACAGGTACCTACGAGCAGTACTTC.

This chain uses TRBV7-9 with TRBJ1-1, with no clear D. Between the trimmed V and J ends, which lost 1 base and 8 bases, there was a span of 8 bases. From germline, CDR1 is SEHNR and CDR2 FQNEAQ (reference sequence). The CDR3 consists of 12 residues. CDR3 DNA sequence: TGTGCCAGCAGCTTAGGCGTCTTGGAAGCTTTCTTT. It codes for CASSLGVLEAFF.

In this sample, this clone turned up once. V gene TRBV7-9 combines with J gene TRBJ2-1; a weak D match, TRBD2 (6 bases). Germline V lookup: CDR1 SEHNR, CDR2 FQNEAQ (reference sequence). V dropped 4 bases and J dropped 4 bases, with 20 bases sitting between them. The CDR3 is 17 residues long. This CDR3 reads CASSSPGWRAVYNEQFF. The CDR3 region has the DNA TGTGCCAGCAGCTCTCCGGGATGGAGGGCGGTTTACAATGAGCAGTTCTTC.

This clone was recorded a few times. This chain joins TRBV6-6 and TRBJ2-2; possibly TRBD1 for D (6 bases). The V end lost 0 bases, the J end lost 5 bases, and 13 bases lay between the germline ends. The CDR3 has 16 amino acids. Per the germline V gene, CDR1 is MNHNY and CDR2 is SVGAGI (reference sequence). The chain's CDR3 is CASSYSDSLRTGELFF. The CDR3 nucleotides read TGTGCCAGCAGTTACTCGGACAGTCTGAGGACCGGGGAGCTGTTTTTT.

This clone was found a few times. This sequence joins TRBV4-2 and TRBJ2-1; D gene ambiguous. CDR1 and CDR2 from the germline V gene are LGHNA and YNFKEQ. Trimming shortened V by 0 bases and J by 0 bases, and 9 bases separated the two germline ends. The CDR3 length is 16 residues. Written as DNA, the CDR3 is TGTGCCAGCAGCCAAGACGCGGCTAGCTCCTACAATGAGCAGTTCTTC. It translates to CASSQDAASSYNEQFF.

The J gene is TRBJ1-2, the V gene TRBV2, with D unresolved. Trimming removed 8 bases at V and 5 bases at J, with 6 bases between. This CDR3 is 10 amino acids long. Germline-derived CDR1 and CDR2 are SNHLY and FYNNEI. Written as DNA, the CDR3 is TGTGCCAGCTTTAGATATGGCTACACCTTC. Its protein product is CASFRYGYTF. Full variable domain (missing parts from reference TRBV2 and TRBJ1-2): EPEVTQTPSHQVTQMGQEVILRCVPISNHLYFYWYRQILGQKVEFLVSFYNNEISEKSEIFDDQFSVERPDGSNFTLKIRSTKLEDSAMYFCASFRYGYTFGSGTRLTVV.

A note on this clone: The junction and the germline gene differ at one end; a read error may be behind it. The V call is TRBV5-5, the J call TRBJ2-4; weak D call: TRBD2 (6 bases). This CDR3 region has 14 residues. Germline V gene lookup returns CDR1 SGHKS and CDR2 YYEKEE (reference sequence). CDR3 sequence (DNA): TGTGCCAGCAGCTTCGGGAGAGCCAAAAACAGTCAGTACTTC. This gives the protein CASSFGRAKNSQYF.